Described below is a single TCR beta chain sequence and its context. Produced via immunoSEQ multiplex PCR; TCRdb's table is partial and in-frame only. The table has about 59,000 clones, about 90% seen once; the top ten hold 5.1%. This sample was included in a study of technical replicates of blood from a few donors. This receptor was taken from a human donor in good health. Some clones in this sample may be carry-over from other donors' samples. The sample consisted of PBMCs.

CDR3 DNA: TGTGCCAGCAGTATCCGCGGGGGCGCCGGGGAGCTGTTTTTT. It translates to CASSIRGGAGELFF. The chain links TRBV2 to TRBJ2-2; D might be TRBD2 (7 bases). The V gene's germline CDR1 is SNHLY and CDR2 FYNNEI. Trimming pared 5 bases from V and 6 bases from J, leaving 13 bases between. The CDR3 consists of 14 residues.